The next 15 T cell receptor beta chains were all read from a single sample in a study of Graves' ophthalmopathy and Graves' hyperthyroidism. Amplifying from RNA transcripts, the study obtained TCR beta CDR3 regions. Second-round multiplex PCR came after first-round RT-PCR with HTBI primers. TCRdb re-called the multiplex PCR reads through MiXCR, storing one row per CDR3 protein. This sample has over a million distinct CDR3 sequences, with 35% to 40% found just once. The material sequenced was peripheral blood or thyroid tissue (not recorded which). These receptor sequences come from an adult man with Graves' hyperthyroidism.

The rearrangement uses TRBV7-2 and TRBJ1-5, with D unclear. The CDR3 has 14 residues. Germline lookup yields CDR1 SGHTA and CDR2 FQGNSA. Trimming removed 7 bases from V and 11 bases from J, with 21 bases in between. The CDR3 loop reads CASTIGAGAETQHF. For the CDR3, the DNA is TGTGCCAGCACCATTGGAGCGGGAGCTGAGACCCAGCATTTT.

This clonotype was counted at least ten times. The chain uses TRBV6-5 and TRBJ1-2, with D unresolved. CDR3 size: 14 residues. Germline CDR1 reads MNHEY; CDR2 reads SVGAGI. Deletions cut 5 bases from V and 4 bases from J, with 14 bases between. CDR3 DNA sequence: TGTGCCAGCAGTCCGGTTGATCGTACCTATGGCTACACCTTC. Translated: CASSPVDRTYGYTF.

The V and J genes are TRBV7-8 and TRBJ2-5, with 8 bases lining up with TRBD2. The CDR3 sequence is 17 residues long. The trim removed 5 bases at V and 2 bases at J, leaving 13 bases unmatched. Germline CDR1 and CDR2: SGHVS and FQNEAQ. CDR3 nucleotides: TGTGCCAGCAGCCCCGGGGGAGGAGCGGGAGATCAAGAGACCCAGTACTTC. It is translated as CASSPGGGAGDQETQYF.

The V and J genes are TRBV13 and TRBJ1-6, with D uncertain. Between the trimmed V and J ends, which lost 7 bases and 5 bases, there was a span of 12 bases. Germline values: CDR1 PRHDT, CDR2 FYEKMQ (reference sequence). The CDR3 length is 14 residues. The CDR3 protein is CASTLDGDNSPLHF. CDR3 nucleotides: TGTGCCAGCACCCTAGACGGAGATAATTCACCCCTCCACTTT.

The CDR3: CSVEPASSGEQYF. The DNA of the CDR3 is TGCAGCGTTGAACCGGCCAGCTCGGGTGAGCAGTACTTC. The chain joins TRBV29-1 to TRBJ2-7; no firm D call. The CDR3 has 13 amino acids. V was clipped by 2 bases and J by 7 bases, with 15 bases between them. CDR1 is SQVTM and CDR2 is ANQGSEA in the germline V gene.

As concerns this clonotype: With a much larger clone just one base away, this may be a read error. The CDR3 nucleotides read TGTGCCAGCAGCTTAAAACCCTCCTACGAGCAGCACTTC. As protein: CASSLKPSYEQHF. The V call is TRBV7-9, the J call TRBJ2-7; D is ambiguous. CDR1 is SEHNR and CDR2 is FQNEAQ in the germline V gene (reference sequence). The CDR3 sequence is 13 residues long.

This clonotype was observed at least ten times. This CDR3 is CASSLAGGGQGEQYF. The CDR3, as DNA: TGTGCCAGCAGCTTAGCTGGCGGGGGGCAGGGGGAGCAGTACTTC. This chain uses TRBV7-8 with TRBJ2-7; TRBD2 aligns across 8 bases. The trim removed 0 bases at V and 7 bases at J, leaving 8 bases unmatched. CDR1 and CDR2 from the germline V gene are SGHVS and FQNEAQ. This CDR3 contains 15 residues.

The chain combines TRBV30 with TRBJ1-4; tentative D call: TRBD1 (5 bases). This CDR3 has 14 amino acids. Germline V gene data show CDR1 as GTSNPN and CDR2 as SVGIG (reference sequence). V was pared by 4 bases and J by 8 bases, with 17 bases between. The CDR3 region is CAWTGGRAGEKLFF. CDR3 nucleotide sequence: TGTGCCTGGACAGGAGGCAGGGCGGGGGAAAAACTGTTTTTT.

In its sample, this clonotype was seen a few times. One base away lies a much larger clone, so this may be a sequencing read error. The chain couples TRBV11-2 to TRBJ2-7; D call uncertain. CDR1 SGHAT and CDR2 FQNNGV come from the germline V gene. The CDR3 is 15 amino acids. V dropped 0 bases and J dropped 0 bases, with 9 bases sitting between them. CDR3: CASSLESWGSYEQYF. The CDR3 DNA is TGTGCCAGCAGCTTAGAGAGCTGGGGCTCCTACGAGCAGTACTTC.

The table lists this clonotype with many counts. The V and J genes are TRBV19 and TRBJ1-5; a possible D gene is TRBD1 (5 bases). V gave up 7 bases and J gave up 5 bases, with 15 bases separating them. CDR1 LNHDA and CDR2 SQIVND come from the germline V gene (reference sequence). The CDR3 is 14 amino acids. This CDR3 reads CASIGVDTDQPQHF. Here the CDR3 DNA reads TGTGCCAGTATCGGTGTGGACACCGATCAGCCCCAGCATTTT.

About this clonotype: The junction differs from germline at one of its ends, possibly a read error. The V and J genes are TRBV6-5 and TRBJ1-1; 9 bases are a match to TRBD1. Looked up from germline, CDR1 is MNHEY and CDR2 is SVGAGI. The CDR3 sequence is 16 residues long. CDR3 amino acids: CASSEPDRGWNTEAFF. CDR3 DNA: TGCGCCAGCAGTGAGCCGGACAGGGGTTGGAACACTGAAGCTTTCTTT.

This clonotype appeared a few times. CDR3 in amino acids: CASKFSDWSGEQYF. The CDR3, as DNA: TGTGCCAGCAAATTCTCGGACTGGTCGGGGGAGCAGTACTTC. The V and J genes are TRBV6-2 or TRBV6-3 and TRBJ2-7; possibly TRBD2 for D (5 bases). Trimming stripped 7 bases from V and 7 bases from J, with 20 bases between. The germline V gene encodes CDR1 MNHEY and CDR2 SVGEGT. The CDR3 runs to 14 residues.

This rearrangement joins TRBV30 to TRBJ1-1; possibly TRBD1 for D (6 bases). Trimming left V 1 base short and J 10 bases short, with 13 bases between. Germline lookup yields CDR1 GTSNPN and CDR2 SVGIG (reference sequence). The CDR3 is made up of 12 amino acids. The CDR3 DNA sequence: TGTGCCTGGAGTGGGCAGGGGAAGGGAGCTTTCTTT. Translating it yields CAWSGQGKGAFF.

The chain employs TRBV3-1 and TRBJ1-5; the D is unclear. Germline V lookup: CDR1 LGHDT, CDR2 YNNKEL (reference sequence). This CDR3 contains 14 residues. The V gene lost 1 base and the J gene lost 7 bases, with 11 bases spanning the gap. CDR3 residues: CASSQARVGQPQHF. Here the CDR3 DNA reads TGTGCCAGCAGCCAAGCAAGGGTTGGGCAGCCCCAGCATTTT.

This clonotype was seen more than once but under ten times. The chain employs TRBV29-1 and TRBJ1-1; D is uncertain. This CDR3 is 12 amino acids long. Germline loops: CDR1 SQVTM, CDR2 ANQGSEA. Trimming shortened V by 5 bases and J by 2 bases, and 9 bases separated the two germline ends. The CDR3 DNA reads TGCAGCGTTACTGCATATAACACTGAAGCTTTCTTT. Translated: CSVTAYNTEAFF. Full variable domain (remainder filled in from reference TRBV29-1 and TRBJ1-1): SAVISQKPSRDICQRGTSLTIQCQVDSQVTMMFWYRQQPGQSLTLIATANQGSEATYESGFVIDKFPISRPNLTFSTLTVSNMSPEDSSIYLCSVTAYNTEAFFGQGTRLTVV.